The entry that follows covers one TCR beta chain sequence. Its antigen specificity is not known. No much larger clonotype is one base removed from it; base qualities were not supplied. Including the terminal cysteine and phenylalanine, the CDR3 comprises 13 residues. The read is trimmed to its CDR3 DNA, 39 bases read in frame from base 1. CDR1 and CDR2, looked up from the germline V gene, are MNHEY and SVGAGI. Deletion took 3 bases off V and 4 bases off J, with a span of 7 bases between the germline ends. The library was generated by RT-PCR. The instrument was an Illumina HiSeq 2500. TCRdb ran its own pipeline on the public reads, namely fastp trimming at Q25 and MiXCR clone calling, and kept in-frame beta chains. Duplicate CDR3 protein sequences are folded into a single record with the most common DNA and genes. The sample table shows 500,000 to 550,000 distinct CDR3 sequences, and under 25% are seen once. The ten largest account for roughly 2.8% of the sample.

The data were taken from a study of response to subunit inactivated influenza vaccine (dated by TCRdb to the late 2010s). Background on the whole study: Deep quantitative profiling of the T cell receptor repertoire was used in the study to follow responses to a trivalent subunit inactivated influenza vaccine.

What the study reported, not specific to this receptor: The authors suggested that each seasonal influenza vaccination may recruit only a limited number of new T cells.

A further study also used this sample, focusing on T cells expressing NK-cell markers. As the second publication notes: TCR beta cDNA libraries were made by 5'RACE template switching that added a universal primer site and unique molecular identifiers. TCR beta-chain repertoires were profiled in sorted CD3+CD56+NKG2C+, CD3+CD56+NKG2C- and CD3+CD56-NKG2C+ T-cell subsets from about 8 donors. Among the eight sequenced donors, only one was HCMV-seronegative, while the other seven were HCMV-seropositive. To restrict sorting to alphabetaTCR-expressing T cells, an anti-gammadeltaTCR antibody was added in several experiments. In six donors, the dominant CD3+CD56+NKG2C+ clonotypes were among the top 10 CD8+ clonotypes and accounted for about 1.0-7.5% of CD8+ T cells. Those dominant clonotypes were again the most abundant among CD3+CD56-NKG2C+ cells in several donors, at roughly 25-60.1%. It remained unclear whether the expanded NKG2C-expressing T cell clones were specific for HCMV antigens. The eight sequenced donors were randomly selected healthy volunteers, three men and five women. To determine HCMV serostatus, a commercial ELISA kit was used to detect HCMV-specific IgG in serum. Peripheral blood mononuclear cells were isolated from blood by Ficoll density gradient centrifugation. Using Miltenyi isolation kits, CD4+ and CD8+ T cells were isolated from PBMC through magnetic immunoseparation. Priming for cDNA synthesis came from the TCR beta constant segment, and two successive PCR amplification steps followed. Libraries were sequenced as 2 x 150 bp reads on Illumina HiSeq 2000/2500, MiSeq or NextSeq. Reads were demultiplexed and grouped by UMI with MIGEC, and clonotypes were assembled and quantified with MiTCR. To remove erroneous sequences, TCR cDNA sequences were retained only when supported by two or more reads. The tcR package was used for downstream repertoire analysis, with clonotypes matched between fractions based on CDR3 nucleotide sequence plus V segment. VDJmatch was used to annotate antigen specificity against VDJdb, with one amino acid substitution allowed in CDR3.

The origin of this receptor is a man aged 45-65 years who received an inactivated influenza vaccine. Donor details come from another sample of the same person, matched by shared clones. The specimen was CD4+ T cells sorted from PBMCs, collected 11 to 12 days after vaccination. The chain is assembled from TRBV6-5 and TRBJ1-5; the D gene lacks a confident call. The CDR3 region has the sequence CASSYGQNQPQHF. The DNA sequence follows: TGTGCCAGCAGTTATGGGCAGAATCAGCCCCAGCATTTT.